This T cell receptor (beta chain) was found in a study of neurological immune-mediated disorders. Study-wide results and limits: Across subjects, expanded clones had no CDR3 amino acid sequences in common, pointing to private repertoires in all groups.

The unsorted libraries were prepared from 2 million PBMCs (stored at -80 C). TCRdb re-analysed the 5' RACE reads in MiXCR, keeping a single row per CDR3 protein. The sample yields 55,000 to 75,000 distinct CDR3 sequences, 2% to 3% seen once. This clonotype was detected once. Its antigen is undetermined. V was shortened by 2 bases and J by 7 bases, with 6 bases between the two germline ends. Germline CDR1 reads MNHEY; CDR2 reads SVGAGI. This CDR3 is 11 amino acids long. The receptor was isolated from a man aged 50 to 59 with multiple sclerosis. Sample: PBMCs. The rearrangement joins TRBV6-5 to TRBJ2-7; D is ambiguous. For the CDR3, the DNA is TGTGCCAGCAGTTACAAAGGGGAGCAGTACTTC. Residues: CASSYKGEQYF.